The 9 T cell receptor beta chains presented below share a single source sample, sequenced in a study of blood T cell repertoires in COVID-19. Assay used: immunoSEQ multiplex PCR; TCRdb lists only in-frame clones, some missing. Altogether roughly 150,000 clones are present, roughly nine tenths being singletons, with the ten largest covering 5%. Sequencing was performed on peripheral blood. The receptors shown here come from a human donor in a cohort sampled during active COVID-19.

The chain carries TRBV28 and TRBJ1-2; D remains ambiguous. This CDR3 comprises 13 residues. CDR1 is MDHEN and CDR2 is SYDVKM in the germline V gene. Trimming removed 6 bases at V and 4 bases at J, with 12 bases between. The CDR3 nucleotides read TGTGCCAGCAGCAGTGAAATAGCCTATGGCTACACCTTC. Protein: CASSSEIAYGYTF.

As DNA, the CDR3 is TGTGCCAGTAGTACCTCAGGGGGCGTATGGTACGAGCAGTACTTC. Protein: CASSTSGGVWYEQYF. The rearrangement uses TRBV19 and TRBJ2-7, with 8 bases aligning to TRBD1. Unmatched junction bases numbered 9, after V lost 4 bases and J lost 4 bases. The CDR3 totals 15 residues. The germline V gene has CDR1 LNHDA and CDR2 SQIVND (reference sequence).

The chain combines TRBV6-5 with TRBJ2-7; TRBD1 matches 8 bases. Germline V gene sequence: CDR1 MNHEY, CDR2 SVGAGI. The CDR3 is 13 amino acids. V gave up 8 bases and J gave up 7 bases; unmatched junction bases: 10. In DNA form, the CDR3 reads TGTGCCAGCGGCGAGACAGGGGATGGAGAGCAGTACTTC. It encodes CASGETGDGEQYF.

This chain joins TRBV7-8 and TRBJ2-5, with D possibly TRBD1 on 6 matching bases. The CDR3 extends over 15 amino acids. The V end lost 6 bases, the J end lost 5 bases, and 19 bases lay between the germline ends. The germline gives CDR1 SGHVS, CDR2 FQNEAQ. CDR3 coding DNA: TGTGCCAGCAGTACTGGGGGCGCGAATCGGGAGACCCAGTACTTC. This gives the protein CASSTGGANRETQYF.

The gene calls are TRBV23-1 and TRBJ1-3; D is possibly TRBD1 (5 bases). TRBV23-1 has ORF status, its function being uncertain. V shed 8 bases and J shed 4 bases, with 27 bases lying between them. The CDR3 contains 18 residues. CDR3 protein: CASGRTHPNQGSGNTIYF. CDR3 nucleotides: TGCGCCAGCGGTAGAACCCACCCGAATCAGGGAAGCGGAAACACCATATATTTT.

The CDR3 nucleotides read TGCGCCAGCAGCCAAGAACAGGGTGAATACAATGAGCAGTTCTTC. Translation: CASSQEQGEYNEQFF. The chain uses TRBV4-3 and TRBJ2-1; a possible D gene is TRBD1 (6 bases). With 0 bases removed from V and 4 bases from J, the gap between germline ends came to 10 bases. The germline V gene has CDR1 LGHNA and CDR2 YSLEER. This CDR3 region has 15 residues.

The count of this clone is one. The chain links TRBV7-2 to TRBJ2-3; a weak D match, TRBD1 (6 bases). The CDR3 consists of 13 residues. The germline V gene has CDR1 SGHTA and CDR2 FQGNSA. V was pared by 8 bases and J by 3 bases, with 12 bases between. CDR3 in amino acids: CASAVRGTDTQYF. DNA of the CDR3: TGTGCCAGCGCGGTCAGGGGAACAGATACGCAGTATTTT. Together with reference TRBV7-2 and TRBJ2-3, the CDR3 gives the full variable domain: GAGVSQSPSNKVTEKGKDVELRCDPISGHTALYWYRQSLGQGLEFLIYFQGNSAPDKSGLPSDRFSAERTGGSVSTLTIQRTQQEDSAVYLCASAVRGTDTQYFGPGTRLTVL.

The V call is TRBV28, the J call TRBJ1-2; D is undetermined. The germline V and J ends were trimmed by 5 bases and 3 bases, with 19 bases remaining between them. This CDR3 is 16 amino acids long. Per the germline V gene, CDR1 is MDHEN and CDR2 is SYDVKM. The CDR3 spells CASSHPRDTLDYGYTF. The DNA of the CDR3 is TGTGCCAGCAGTCACCCCCGGGATACCCTTGACTATGGCTACACCTTC.

The chain couples TRBV5-1 to TRBJ2-7, with TRBD1 matching over 11 bases. From germline, CDR1 is SGHRS and CDR2 YFSETQ. The CDR3 runs 14 residues. Trimming at V came to 4 bases and at J to 5 bases, leaving 5 bases not matched to a gene. The CDR3 DNA reads as TGCGCCAGCAGCCGGACAGGGGGCACCCACGAGCAGTACTTC. Protein product: CASSRTGGTHEQYF.